This TCR beta chain was sequenced for a study of a mutant IDH1 vaccine in newly diagnosed glioma. Study background: There were 62.5% males and approximately 38% females among treated patients, whose mean age was 40.4 years. Radiotherapy, temozolomide, or both had been given previously, and both were given to most.

With regard to this clone: What it binds is not known.

Findings and limits, study-wide: Alterations occurring in top peripheral T cell clonotypes seemed unrelated to pseudoprogression.

Time point described: week 47, end of study. The investigators gave 300 ug of mutant IDH1 20-mer peptide in each vaccine dose, together with topical imiquimod. The astrocytomas were IDH1-mutant, ATRX-negative, and WHO grade 3 or 4. TCRdb's copy holds only in-frame clones and misses some; the assay was immunoSEQ multiplex PCR. The sample yields 25,000 to 35,000 clones, around 81% seen once. The clonotype comes from a man aged 30 to 45 with glioma. The sequencing used PBMCs, collected from a glioma patient whose treatment included an IDH1 peptide vaccine.

CDR3 DNA: TGTGCCTGGAGTCCGACGGGGGAGTTCTCCTACGAGCAGTACTTC. It encodes CAWSPTGEFSYEQYF. The rearrangement joins TRBV30 to TRBJ2-7; D perhaps matches TRBD2 (6 bases). Germline V gene data show CDR1 as GTSNPN and CDR2 as SVGIG (reference sequence). The V end was cut by 2 bases, the J end by 0 bases, with 14 bases between. The CDR3 consists of 15 residues.